The 26 T cell receptor beta chains presented below share a single source sample, sequenced in a study of shared clonotypes between healthy human individuals. Measured with immunoSEQ multiplex PCR; TCRdb has only the in-frame clones, and not every one. Here the sample spans 2 million to 2.5 million clones, about 95% being singletons. The material sequenced was naive CD4+ T cells sorted from blood. The sample's subset: CD45RA+ positively selected. The receptors come from a man between 18 and 35 years old in good health.

The chain links TRBV30 to TRBJ1-6; D is perhaps TRBD1 (5 bases). The CDR3 is 14 amino acids. The germline V gene has CDR1 GTSNPN and CDR2 SVGIG (reference sequence). V shed 2 bases and J shed 5 bases, with 10 bases lying between them. CDR3 sequence (DNA): TGTGCCTGGAGTACGGGACTTAATAATTCACCCCTCCACTTT. Its protein product is CAWSTGLNNSPLHF.

The chain carries TRBV7-9 and TRBJ2-3, with D uncertain. The CDR3 has 14 residues. Between the trimmed V and J ends, which lost 2 bases and 5 bases, there was a span of 11 bases. The germline CDR1 and CDR2 sequences are SEHNR and FQNEAQ (reference sequence). Here the CDR3 DNA reads TGTGCCAGCAGCTTATTCCCAGAGCAAGATACGCAGTATTTT. Translated, it gives CASSLFPEQDTQYF.

This CDR3 is CASSGGGTTTYEQYF. CDR3 sequence (DNA): TGCGCCAGCAGCGGGGGAGGGACTACAACTTACGAGCAGTACTTC. The J gene is TRBJ2-7, the V gene TRBV5-1; 7 bases fit TRBD2. The length of the CDR3 is 15 residues. Germline V gene lookup returns CDR1 SGHRS and CDR2 YFSETQ. Trimming cost V 4 bases and J 4 bases; bases outside gene matches: 11.

The CDR3 bases are TGTGCCAGCGAAGGGCAGATCGGGGAGCTGTTTTTT. Amino acid sequence: CASEGQIGELFF. The chain uses TRBV6-5 and TRBJ2-2; D gene ambiguous. From germline, CDR1 is MNHEY and CDR2 SVGAGI. V was clipped by 8 bases and J by 7 bases, with 11 bases between them. The CDR3 totals 12 residues.

Comments on this clone: Other nucleotide sequences in the sample specify the same CDR3. V is TRBV2 and J is TRBJ2-1; D not resolved. Per germline, CDR1 SNHLY and CDR2 FYNNEI. Trimming cost V 3 bases and J 7 bases, with 4 bases left between them. CDR3 length: 11 amino acids. The DNA of the CDR3 is TGTGCCAGCAGTGAGCGGAATGAGCAGTTCTTC. Protein sequence: CASSERNEQFF.

Only one count was recorded for this clone. The chain uses TRBV2 and TRBJ1-3, with 7 bases identical to TRBD1. Looked up from germline, CDR1 is SNHLY and CDR2 is FYNNEI. The CDR3 length is 16 residues. The V gene end was trimmed by 5 bases and the J gene end by 9 bases; junction bases not matched to a gene: 16. CDR3 protein: CASSPGTVPGRGTIYF. The DNA of the CDR3 is TGTGCCAGCAGTCCCGGGACAGTGCCCGGGCGTGGCACCATATATTTT.

The chain has TRBV2 and TRBJ2-3, with D perhaps TRBD2 (6 bases). The CDR3 runs 15 residues. CDR1 SNHLY and CDR2 FYNNEI come from the germline V gene. V lost 0 bases and J 5 bases, leaving 12 bases between the germline ends. CDR3 DNA: TGTGCCAGCAGTGAAGCGGGAGGCCGGATAGATACGCAGTATTTT. Translation: CASSEAGGRIDTQYF.

This chain links TRBV6-5 with TRBJ1-1; the D gene is possibly TRBD1 (5 bases). V was shortened by 10 bases and J by 4 bases, with 13 bases between the two germline ends. The CDR3 is made up of 12 amino acids. Germline CDR1 and CDR2: MNHEY and SVGAGI. The CDR3 nucleotides read TGTGCCACCCAGACAGCTGGCACTGAAGCTTTCTTT. This gives the protein CATQTAGTEAFF.

This clone is a singleton in its sample. One end of the junction does not line up with germline, which may come from a read error. The same CDR3 can be traced to other DNA sequences in this sample. The CDR3 sequence is CASSEQPNSPLHF. As DNA, the CDR3 is TGTGCTAGCAGTGAACAACCCAATTCACCCCTCCACTTT. The rearrangement uses TRBV6-1 and TRBJ1-6; D is unclear. The germline gives CDR1 MNHNS, CDR2 SASEGT. This CDR3 has 13 amino acids.

This chain uses TRBV15 with TRBJ2-5; D gene ambiguous. The CDR3 loop spans 12 amino acids. Trimming removed 0 bases from V and 8 bases from J, with 7 bases in between. Germline CDR1 reads LNHNV; CDR2 reads YYDKDF (reference sequence). The CDR3 DNA reads TGTGCCACCAGCAGAGATCAGGATACCCAGTACTTC. Its translation is CATSRDQDTQYF. Filled out from reference TRBV15 and TRBJ2-5, the complete variable domain reads DAMVIQNPRYQVTQFGKPVTLSCSQTLNHNVMYWYQQKSSQAPKLLFHYYDKDFNNEADTPDNFQSRRPNTSFCFLDIRSPGLGDTAMYLCATSRDQDTQYFGPGTRLLVL.

This sequence joins TRBV9 and TRBJ1-6, with D unresolved. CDR1 and CDR2 (germline): SGDLS, YYNGEE. This CDR3 spans 15 amino acids. Trimming took 3 bases from V and 7 from J, leaving 14 bases between them. Written as DNA, the CDR3 is TGTGCCAGCAGCGCCCGGGGAAGGGAGAATTCACCCCTCCACTTT. It specifies CASSARGRENSPLHF.

The chain joins TRBV19 to TRBJ2-3; D is possibly TRBD2 (6 bases). Germline values: CDR1 LNHDA, CDR2 SQIVND (reference sequence). The CDR3 runs to 13 residues. The germline V and J ends were trimmed by 9 bases and 5 bases, with 15 bases remaining between them. As DNA, the CDR3 is TGTGCCAGCCTCGGAGGGCCTGGAGATACGCAGTATTTT. It specifies CASLGGPGDTQYF.

This clone is a singleton in its sample. The V call is TRBV10-3, the J call TRBJ1-5, with 9 bases identical to TRBD1. Trimming cost V 9 bases and J 5 bases; bases outside gene matches: 5. There are 13 residues in the CDR3. Germline V gives CDR1 ENHRY, CDR2 SYGVKD. The CDR3 loop reads CAIGWTGDQPQHF. The CDR3 DNA follows: TGTGCCATAGGGTGGACAGGGGATCAGCCCCAGCATTTT.

The genes are TRBV30 and TRBJ1-1; no clear D. V lost 0 bases to trimming and J lost 1 base, with 12 bases between them. This CDR3 is 15 amino acids long. Germline CDR1 GTSNPN, CDR2 SVGIG (reference sequence). CDR3 DNA sequence: TGTGCCTGGAGTGTACAGCAGTCGTGGAACACTGAAGCTTTCTTT. Protein sequence: CAWSVQQSWNTEAFF.

This rearrangement joins TRBV28 to TRBJ1-1; weak D call: TRBD1 (5 bases). V shed 5 bases and J shed 8 bases, with 12 bases lying between them. Germline V gene sequence: CDR1 MDHEN, CDR2 SYDVKM. The CDR3 sequence is 12 residues long. In DNA, the CDR3 is TGTGCCAGCAGTCCCCGGCAGGGCGAAGCTTTCTTT. It encodes CASSPRQGEAFF.

The chain has TRBV19 and TRBJ1-5, with 7 bases matching TRBD1. The CDR3 length is 17 residues. Germline V gives CDR1 LNHDA, CDR2 SQIVND (reference sequence). Trimming at V came to 1 base and at J to 4 bases, leaving 10 bases not matched to a gene. In DNA form, the CDR3 reads TGTGCCAGTAGTATAGGGGAGGGGGCCATAGGTAATCAGCCCCAGCATTTT. Its translation: CASSIGEGAIGNQPQHF. The variable domain in full, with the rest retrieved from reference TRBV19 and TRBJ1-5, is DGGITQSPKYLFRKEGQNVTLSCEQNLNHDAMYWYRQDPGQGLRLIYYSQIVNDFQKGDIAEGYSVSREKKESFPLTVTSAQKNPTAFYLCASSIGEGAIGNQPQHFGDGTRLSIL.

The chain recombines TRBV4-3 with TRBJ2-5; 7 nucleotides line up with TRBD2. J lost 0 bases, V lost 0 bases, and 7 bases had no gene match. The CDR3 sequence is 17 residues long. Germline CDR1 and CDR2: LGHNA and YSLEER. CDR3 bases: TGCGCCAGCAGCCAAGATCGGCTAGCGGCCAACCAAGAGACCCAGTACTTC. Translated, it gives CASSQDRLAANQETQYF.

The V and J genes are TRBV5-3 and TRBJ1-4; 9 bases match TRBD1. TRBV5-3 is sorted into the ORF group, with uncertain function. The junction had 15 bases not matched to a gene; V was cut back by 4 bases and J by 8 bases. The CDR3 loop spans 17 amino acids. CDR3 nucleotide sequence: TGTGCCAGAAGCGACGGGACAGGGAGTTTGGGTAGCGAAAAACTGTTTTTT. Protein: CARSDGTGSLGSEKLFF.

The V gene is TRBV7-9, the J gene TRBJ2-7; 9 bases are shared with TRBD1. Germline loops: CDR1 SEHNR, CDR2 FQNEAQ (reference sequence). Trimming removed 4 bases from V and 6 bases from J; junction bases left unmatched: 16. The CDR3 is 17 residues long. The chain's CDR3 is CASSSFPGQGRMSEQYF. The CDR3 DNA follows: TGTGCCAGCAGCTCATTCCCGGGACAGGGCCGAATGAGCGAGCAGTACTTC. The full variable domain, completed using reference TRBV7-9 and TRBJ2-7, is DTGVSQNPRHKITKRGQNVTFRCDPISEHNRLYWYRQTLGQGPEFLTYFQNEAQLEKSRLLSDRFSAERPKGSFSTLEIQRTEQGDSAMYLCASSSFPGQGRMSEQYFGPGTRLTVT.

In its sample, this clone was seen once. The chain employs TRBV5-1 and TRBJ2-3; 7 nucleotides agree with TRBD2. The CDR3 totals 16 residues. Trimming at V came to 0 bases and at J to 0 bases, leaving 4 bases not matched to a gene. CDR1 and CDR2 (germline): SGHRS, YFSETQ. The CDR3, as DNA: TGCGCCAGCAGCTTGGCCCTAGCGGTGAGCACAGATACGCAGTATTTT. This sequence encodes CASSLALAVSTDTQYF.

The chain joins TRBV6-5 to TRBJ1-1; weak D call: TRBD1 (6 bases). This CDR3 is built from 15 residues. The germline gives CDR1 MNHEY, CDR2 SVGAGI. V was pared by 9 bases and J by 5 bases, with 22 bases between. CDR3 residues: CASSSVGTKGTEAFF. CDR3 nucleotide sequence: TGTGCCAGTTCTTCCGTCGGGACAAAGGGGACTGAAGCTTTCTTT.

The chain carries TRBV6-6 and TRBJ1-1; D gene ambiguous. Germline V gene data show CDR1 as MNHNY and CDR2 as SVGAGI (reference sequence). CDR3 length: 14 residues. Between the trimmed V and J ends, which lost 3 bases and 8 bases, there was a span of 16 bases. In DNA form, the CDR3 reads TGTGCCAGCAGTTATGGATCAGAGCGGAGGGAAGCTTTCTTT. As protein: CASSYGSERREAFF.

The J gene is TRBJ2-5, the V gene TRBV6-6; D gene unclear. Germline values: CDR1 MNHNY, CDR2 SVGAGI (reference sequence). Deletions cut 5 bases from V and 1 base from J, with 11 bases between. CDR3 size: 14 residues. DNA of the CDR3: TGTGCCAGCAGTCCGGCTAGATCCCAAGAGACCCAGTACTTC. Residues: CASSPARSQETQYF.

V and J are TRBV7-2 and TRBJ2-7; D not certain. Trimming shortened V by 6 bases and J by 2 bases, and 14 bases separated the two germline ends. Germline V gives CDR1 SGHTA, CDR2 FQGNSA. The length of the CDR3 is 14 residues. CDR3 DNA: TGTGCCAGCAGACGAACCACACAAGCCTACGAGCAGTACTTC. Encoded protein: CASRRTTQAYEQYF.

The chain couples TRBV9 to TRBJ1-2, with 9 positions matching TRBD1. J gave up 4 bases and V 4 bases, and 14 bases lay outside the gene matches. The CDR3 loop spans 17 amino acids. CDR1 and CDR2 from the germline V gene are SGDLS and YYNGEE. CDR3 nucleotide sequence: TGTGCCAGCAGCCGGATCCCGGGACAGGGCACTCCCTATGGCTACACCTTC. Its protein product is CASSRIPGQGTPYGYTF.

J is TRBJ2-1 and V is TRBV5-1, with TRBD2 as a possible D gene (5 bases). The CDR3 extends over 16 amino acids. V was clipped by 1 base and J by 0 bases, with 11 bases between them. Germline V gene lookup returns CDR1 SGHRS and CDR2 YFSETQ. The DNA of the CDR3 is TGCGCCAGCAGCTTGATTGGGGAGAGCTCCTACAATGAGCAGTTCTTC. Translation gives CASSLIGESSYNEQFF.